These T cell receptor beta chains were read from a single sample in a study of T-cell memory formation after mild COVID-19. TCRdb itself ran the 5' RACE reads through MiXCR, one entry per CDR3 protein. The table shows around 65,000 distinct CDR3 sequences, with about a tenth occurring only once. Sequencing was done on a sample of PBMCs or a T cell subset sorted from them (not recorded which). These TCRs come from a man younger than 35 who had mild COVID-19 (a few samples of this study predate the infection). Cell type and time point are not known. CDR3s include the opening cysteine and the closing phenylalanine or tryptophan. D genes are given only for firm matches. Clone size appears in some rows only: once, few, many, or a class for an expanded clone.

D,J,size,V,CDR3,DNA
NA,TRBJ2-1,few,TRBV20-1,CSARDLSRGLRNEQFF,TGCAGTGCTAGAGATCTTTCCCGGGGGTTAAGGAATGAGCAGTTCTTC
NA,TRBJ2-3,many,TRBV4-2,CASSQDLGFRTDTQYF,TGTGCCAGCAGCCAAGATTTAGGGTTCCGCACAGATACGCAGTATTTT
TRBD2,TRBJ2-5,NA,TRBV12-3/TRBV12-4,CASSPWTSEETQYF,TGTGCCAGCAGTCCCTGGACTAGCGAAGAGACCCAGTACTTC
NA,TRBJ2-3,NA,TRBV4-3,CASSQDRYVPDTQYF,TGCGCCAGCAGCCAAGACCGTTACGTGCCAGATACGCAGTATTTT
NA,TRBJ1-4,NA,TRBV24-1,CATLPRGDKGEKLFF,TGTGCCACCCTCCCGCGAGGGGACAAAGGTGAAAAACTGTTTTTT
NA,TRBJ2-2,many,TRBV7-2,CASSLFQGGTGELFF,TGTGCCAGCAGCTTATTCCAAGGGGGGACCGGGGAGCTGTTTTTT
NA,TRBJ1-4,NA,TRBV7-9,CASSLVLTAFNEKLFF,TGTGCCAGCAGCTTAGTCTTGACAGCTTTTAATGAAAAACTGTTTTTT
NA,TRBJ2-7,few,TRBV6-5,CASSPTGTTYEQYF,TGTGCCAGCAGCCCCACCGGGACCACCTACGAGCAGTACTTC
TRBD2,TRBJ2-5,few,TRBV7-3,CASSKYSGEGTQYF,TGTGCCAGCAGCAAGTATAGCGGGGAGGGAACCCAGTACTTC
NA,TRBJ2-3,few,TRBV7-2,CASSQGGLPTQYF,TGTGCCAGCAGCCAAGGCGGGCTCCCCACGCAGTATTTT
NA,TRBJ2-5,few,TRBV5-1,CASSFAGSQETQYF,TGCGCCAGCAGTTTTGCGGGCTCACAAGAGACCCAGTACTTC
TRBD1,TRBJ1-2,few,TRBV2,CASSEPGQATNYGYTF,TGTGCCAGCAGTGAACCGGGACAGGCGACGAACTATGGCTACACCTTC
NA,TRBJ2-7,few,TRBV6-5,CASSQPGPYYEQYF,TGTGCCAGCAGCCAACCGGGGCCGTACTACGAGCAGTACTTC
NA,TRBJ2-1,many,TRBV11-2,CASSPRGDSSYNEQFF,TGTGCCAGCAGCCCGCGGGGGGACAGCTCCTACAATGAGCAGTTCTTC
NA,TRBJ2-3,few,TRBV5-1,CASCQGPPVDTQYF,TGCGCCAGCTGCCAAGGGCCTCCCGTAGATACGCAGTATTTT
NA,TRBJ2-3,few,TRBV6-2/TRBV6-3,CASSYSTLGTDTQYF,TGTGCCAGCAGTTACTCGACACTCGGCACAGATACGCAGTATTTT
NA,TRBJ2-3,many,TRBV5-1,CASTSEGDTQYF,TGCGCCAGCACCAGCGAGGGTGATACGCAGTATTTT
TRBD1,TRBJ1-1,NA,TRBV6-5,CASSPGQGRLNTEAFF,TGTGCCAGCAGCCCCGGACAGGGTCGTTTGAACACTGAAGCTTTCTTT
TRBD1,TRBJ1-4,many,TRBV4-3,CASSQEATWTGGNEKLFF,TGCGCCAGCAGCCAAGAAGCTACCTGGACAGGGGGAAATGAAAAACTGTTTTTT
NA,TRBJ2-6,NA,TRBV5-1,CASRQEVSGANVLTF,TGCGCCAGCAGGCAGGAGGTATCTGGGGCCAACGTCCTGACTTTC